A selection of T cell receptor beta chains follows, all from one sample in a study of blood T cell repertoires in COVID-19. Clones were sequenced by immunoSEQ multiplex PCR, and TCRdb holds only the in-frame ones, with some missing. Of over 70,000 clones in the sample, around 84% are singletons; the top ten hold over 9.5%. The sample was peripheral blood. These receptors all come from a man in his 60s with COVID-19, enrolled during active disease. Each CDR3 is given with its conserved first and last residue. A D gene is named only where the DNA matches it firmly. Rows give clone size only sometimes, using once, few, many, or a class for an expanded clone.

>NA|once|TRBJ1-2|TRBV6-5
CATTTGVGSSYGYTF
TGTGCCACTACGACGGGGGTCGGGTCTAGCTATGGCTACACCTTC
>TRBD1|NA|TRBJ1-5|TRBV7-3
CASSLTGTEGAQHF
TGTGCCAGCAGCTTAACAGGGACAGAGGGAGCCCAGCATTTT
>TRBD1|NA|TRBJ2-2|TRBV11-2
CASSFGTGTGELFF
TGTGCCAGCAGCTTCGGGACAGGGACCGGGGAGCTGTTTTTT
>NA|once|TRBJ1-4|TRBV28
CASSYRVFEKLFF
TGTGCCAGCAGCTACAGGGTTTTTGAAAAACTGTTTTTT
>NA|NA|TRBJ2-1|TRBV12-1
CASSSPRGANDYNEQFF
TGTGCCAGCAGCTCCCCCCGAGGAGCGAACGATTACAATGAGCAGTTCTTC
>NA|NA|TRBJ1-6|TRBV14
CASSQTGGSGGDSPLHF
TGTGCCAGCAGCCAAACCGGGGGCTCGGGAGGGGATTCACCCCTCCACTTT
>NA|NA|TRBJ1-6|TRBV19
CASSPASGAYNSPLHF
TGTGCCAGTAGTCCGGCCTCCGGGGCCTATAATTCACCCCTCCACTTT
>NA|many|TRBJ2-1|TRBV12-1
CASSYHLAGDLLASYNEQFF
TGTGCCAGCAGCTACCACCTAGCGGGTGATCTCTTGGCCTCCTACAATGAGCAGTTCTTC
>NA|NA|TRBJ1-5|TRBV30
CAWSDSEGANQPQHF
TGTGCCTGGAGTGATTCAGAGGGAGCGAATCAGCCCCAGCATTTT
>NA|NA|TRBJ2-6|TRBV5-6
CASSSQTDSYASGANVLTF
TGTGCCAGCAGCTCGCAGACGGACAGTTACGCCTCTGGGGCCAACGTCCTGACTTTC
>NA|NA|TRBJ1-1|TRBV24-1
CATSEHIPDSPKNTEAFF
TGTGCCACCAGTGAGCACATCCCGGACAGTCCCAAGAACACTGAAGCTTTCTTT
>TRBD2|NA|TRBJ2-3|TRBV19
CASSILQAGNTQYF
TGTGCCAGTAGTATCCTCCAAGCGGGGAATACGCAGTATTTT
>NA|NA|TRBJ2-1|TRBV5-4
CASSWSDYSYNEQFF
TGTGCCAGCAGCTGGTCGGACTACTCCTACAATGAGCAGTTCTTC
>NA|NA|TRBJ1-3|TRBV3-1/TRBV3-2
CASSQEGSSPGNTIYF
TGTGCCAGCAGCCAAGAGGGCTCCAGTCCAGGAAACACCATATATTTT
>NA|NA|TRBJ1-4|TRBV11-1
CASSLATGSNEKLFF
TGTGCCAGCAGCTTAGCGACGGGGAGTAATGAAAAACTGTTTTTT
>TRBD2|NA|TRBJ2-1|TRBV19
CASRSGSGGAGNEQFF
TGTGCCAGTAGATCAGGAAGCGGGGGGGCCGGGAATGAGCAGTTCTTC
>NA|NA|TRBJ2-7|TRBV18
CASSPPLPRAYEQYF
TGTGCCAGCTCACCACCGCTCCCTCGGGCCTACGAGCAGTACTTC
>TRBD2|NA|TRBJ2-7|TRBV7-9
CASSLSSGVTYEQYF
TGTGCCAGCAGCTTATCTAGCGGGGTTACCTACGAGCAGTACTTC
>NA|NA|TRBJ2-7|TRBV4-1
CASSQGSGYEQYF
TGCGCCAGCAGCCAAGGGAGTGGTTACGAGCAGTACTTC
>TRBD1|NA|TRBJ2-2|TRBV5-1
CASSLGQGTGELFF
TGCGCCAGCAGCTTGGGACAGGGCACCGGGGAGCTGTTTTTT
>TRBD2|NA|TRBJ2-2|TRBV30
CAWSVLAVDTGELFF
TGTGCCTGGAGTGTACTAGCGGTCGACACCGGGGAGCTGTTTTTT
>TRBD1|NA|TRBJ2-7|TRBV27
CASSPLETGLYEQYF
TGTGCCAGCAGTCCGCTAGAGACAGGGCTCTACGAGCAGTACTTC
>NA|NA|TRBJ2-2|TRBV3-1/TRBV3-2
CASSQPTGAGELFF
TGTGCCAGCAGCCAACCTACAGGCGCCGGGGAGCTGTTTTTT
>TRBD1|once|TRBJ1-5|TRBV12-5
CASGLVTGGNQPQHF
TGTGCTAGTGGTTTGGTCACAGGGGGCAATCAGCCCCAGCATTTT
>NA|NA|TRBJ1-1|TRBV30
CAVRQMNTEAFF
TGTGCCGTTCGACAGATGAACACTGAAGCTTTCTTT
>NA|NA|TRBJ1-3|TRBV4-1
CASSQDLGRVHSGNTIYF
TGCGCCAGCAGCCAAGATCTAGGCAGGGTCCATTCTGGAAACACCATATATTTT
>TRBD2|NA|TRBJ2-2|TRBV13
CASTILPGLANTGELFF
TGTGCCAGCACCATCCTCCCGGGACTAGCGAACACCGGGGAGCTGTTTTTT